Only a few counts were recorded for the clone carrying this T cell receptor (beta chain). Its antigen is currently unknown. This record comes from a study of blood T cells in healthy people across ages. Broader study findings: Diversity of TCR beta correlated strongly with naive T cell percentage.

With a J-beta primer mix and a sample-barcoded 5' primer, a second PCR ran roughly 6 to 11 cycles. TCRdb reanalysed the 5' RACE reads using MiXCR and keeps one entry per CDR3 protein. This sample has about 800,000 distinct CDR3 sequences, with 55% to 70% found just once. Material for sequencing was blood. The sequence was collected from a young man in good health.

DNA of the CDR3: TGTGCCAGCAGCGTAGGCCTGGGGAGTGATACGCAGTATTTT. It codes for CASSVGLGSDTQYF. The rearrangement uses TRBV7-2 and TRBJ2-3, with D tentatively TRBD2 (5 bases). Germline assignment: CDR1 SGHTA and CDR2 FQGNSA. V was pared by 5 bases and J by 6 bases, with 15 bases between. The CDR3 is made up of 14 amino acids.